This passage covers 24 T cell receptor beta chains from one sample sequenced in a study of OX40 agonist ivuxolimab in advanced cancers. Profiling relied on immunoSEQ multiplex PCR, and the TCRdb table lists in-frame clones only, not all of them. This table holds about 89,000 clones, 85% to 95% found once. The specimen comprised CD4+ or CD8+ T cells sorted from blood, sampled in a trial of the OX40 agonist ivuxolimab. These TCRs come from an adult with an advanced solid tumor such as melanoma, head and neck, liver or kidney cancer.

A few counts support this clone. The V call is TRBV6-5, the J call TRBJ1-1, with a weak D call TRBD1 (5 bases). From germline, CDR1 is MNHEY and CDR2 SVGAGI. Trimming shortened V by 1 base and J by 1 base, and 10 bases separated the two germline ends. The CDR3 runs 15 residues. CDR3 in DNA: TGTGCCAGCAGTTACTGGGGAGGGGAGAACACTGAAGCTTTCTTT. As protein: CASSYWGGENTEAFF.

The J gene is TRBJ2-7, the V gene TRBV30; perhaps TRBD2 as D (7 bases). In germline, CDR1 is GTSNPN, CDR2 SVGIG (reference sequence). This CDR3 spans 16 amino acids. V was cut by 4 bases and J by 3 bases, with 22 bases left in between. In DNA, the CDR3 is TGTGCCTGGAAGGGGCGGGGGCAGGGAGCCTTCTACGAGCAGTACTTC. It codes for CAWKGRGQGAFYEQYF.

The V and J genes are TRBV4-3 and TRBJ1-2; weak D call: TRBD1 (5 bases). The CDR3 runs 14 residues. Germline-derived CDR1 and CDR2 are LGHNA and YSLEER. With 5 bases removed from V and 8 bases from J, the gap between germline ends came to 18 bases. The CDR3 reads CASSITGQMVGYTF. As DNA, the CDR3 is TGCGCCAGCAGCATTACAGGACAAATGGTCGGCTACACCTTC.

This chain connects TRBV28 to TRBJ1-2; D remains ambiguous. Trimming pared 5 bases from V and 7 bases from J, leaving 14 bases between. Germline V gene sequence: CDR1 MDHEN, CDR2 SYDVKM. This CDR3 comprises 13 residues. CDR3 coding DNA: TGTGCCAGCAGTCGACTGGCCCGGTCTGGCTACACCTTC. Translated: CASSRLARSGYTF.

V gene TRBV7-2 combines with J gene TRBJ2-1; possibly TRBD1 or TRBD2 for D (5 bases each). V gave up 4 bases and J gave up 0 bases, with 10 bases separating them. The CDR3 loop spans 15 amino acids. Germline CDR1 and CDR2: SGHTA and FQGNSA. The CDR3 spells CASSWTRGSYNEQFF. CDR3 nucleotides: TGTGCCAGCAGCTGGACACGGGGCTCCTACAATGAGCAGTTCTTC.

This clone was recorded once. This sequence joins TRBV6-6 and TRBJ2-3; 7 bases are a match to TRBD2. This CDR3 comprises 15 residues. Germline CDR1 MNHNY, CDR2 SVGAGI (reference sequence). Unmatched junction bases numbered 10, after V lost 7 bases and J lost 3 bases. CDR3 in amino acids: CASTPTSRETDTQYF. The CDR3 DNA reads TGTGCCAGCACTCCGACTAGCAGAGAAACAGATACGCAGTATTTT.

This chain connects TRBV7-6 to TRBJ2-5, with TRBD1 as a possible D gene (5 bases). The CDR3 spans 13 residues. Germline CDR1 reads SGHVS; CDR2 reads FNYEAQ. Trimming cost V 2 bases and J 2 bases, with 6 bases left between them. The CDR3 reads CASSLYRQETQYF. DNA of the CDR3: TGTGCCAGCAGCTTATACAGGCAAGAGACCCAGTACTTC.

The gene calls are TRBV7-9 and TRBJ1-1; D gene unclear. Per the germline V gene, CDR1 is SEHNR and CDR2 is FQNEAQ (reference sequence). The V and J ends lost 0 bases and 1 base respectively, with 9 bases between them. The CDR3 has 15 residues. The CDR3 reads CASSLARAQNTEAFF. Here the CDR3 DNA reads TGTGCCAGCAGCTTAGCGAGGGCACAGAACACTGAAGCTTTCTTT.

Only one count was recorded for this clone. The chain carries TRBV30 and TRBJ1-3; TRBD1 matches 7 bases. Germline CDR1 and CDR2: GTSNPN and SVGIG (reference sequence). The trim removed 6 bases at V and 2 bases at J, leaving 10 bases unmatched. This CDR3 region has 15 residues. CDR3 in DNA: TGTGCCTGCCCTAAACAGGGGACAACTGGAAACACCATATATTTT. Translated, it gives CACPKQGTTGNTIYF.

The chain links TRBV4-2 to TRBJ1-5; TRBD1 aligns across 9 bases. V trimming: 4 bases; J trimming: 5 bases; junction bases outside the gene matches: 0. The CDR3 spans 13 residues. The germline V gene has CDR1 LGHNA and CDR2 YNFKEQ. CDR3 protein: CASSRQGDQPQHF. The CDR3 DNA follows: TGTGCCAGCAGCCGACAGGGGGATCAGCCCCAGCATTTT.

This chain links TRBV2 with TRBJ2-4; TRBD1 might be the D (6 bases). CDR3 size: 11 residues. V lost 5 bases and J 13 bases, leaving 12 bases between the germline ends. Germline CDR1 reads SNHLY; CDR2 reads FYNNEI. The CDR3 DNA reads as TGTGCCAGCAGTCTGAGGGGGATCCAGTACTTC. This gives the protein CASSLRGIQYF.

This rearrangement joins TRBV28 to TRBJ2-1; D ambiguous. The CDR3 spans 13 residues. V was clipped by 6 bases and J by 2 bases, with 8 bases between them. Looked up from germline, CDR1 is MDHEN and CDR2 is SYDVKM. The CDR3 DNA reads TGTGCCAGCAGCCCGGCCCCCTACAATGAGCAGTTCTTC. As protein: CASSPAPYNEQFF.

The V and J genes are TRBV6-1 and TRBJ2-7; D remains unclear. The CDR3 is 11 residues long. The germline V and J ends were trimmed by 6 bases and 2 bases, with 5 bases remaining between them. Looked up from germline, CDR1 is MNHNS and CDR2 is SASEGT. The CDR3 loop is CASRNTYEQYF. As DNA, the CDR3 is TGTGCCAGCAGAAACACCTACGAGCAGTACTTC.

CDR3 sequence (DNA): TGTGCCAGCAGGAGACTAGCGCAAAACAATGAGCAGTTCTTC. Its protein product is CASRRLAQNNEQFF. This chain joins TRBV6-1 and TRBJ2-1; 8 positions match TRBD2. Germline-derived CDR1 and CDR2 are MNHNS and SASEGT. The CDR3 runs 14 residues. V was pared by 6 bases and J by 5 bases, with 6 bases of the junction left unmatched.

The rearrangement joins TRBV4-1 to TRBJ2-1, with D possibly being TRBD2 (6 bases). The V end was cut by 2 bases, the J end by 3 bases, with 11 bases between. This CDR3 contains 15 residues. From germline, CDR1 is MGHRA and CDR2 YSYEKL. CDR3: CASSQPGVIYNEQFF. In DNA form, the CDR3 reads TGCGCCAGCAGCCAACCGGGGGTGATCTACAATGAGCAGTTCTTC.

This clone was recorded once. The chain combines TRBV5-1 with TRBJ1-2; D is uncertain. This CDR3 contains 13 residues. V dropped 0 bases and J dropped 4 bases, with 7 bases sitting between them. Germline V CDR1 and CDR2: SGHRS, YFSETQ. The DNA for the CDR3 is TGCGCCAGCAGCTTGGATCCCTTCTATGGCTACACCTTC. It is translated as CASSLDPFYGYTF. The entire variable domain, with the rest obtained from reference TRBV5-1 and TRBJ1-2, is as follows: KAGVTQTPRYLIKTRGQQVTLSCSPISGHRSVSWYQQTPGQGLQFLFEYFSETQRNKGNFPGRFSGRQFSNSRSEMNVSTLELGDSALYLCASSLDPFYGYTFGSGTRLTVV.

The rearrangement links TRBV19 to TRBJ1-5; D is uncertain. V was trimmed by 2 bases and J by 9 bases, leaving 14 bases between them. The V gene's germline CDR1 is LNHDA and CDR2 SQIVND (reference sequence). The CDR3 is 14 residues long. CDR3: CASSIRGPGGPQHF. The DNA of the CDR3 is TGTGCCAGTAGTATAAGAGGGCCGGGTGGGCCCCAGCATTTT.

The CDR3: CASTASPKNIQYF. CDR3 sequence (DNA): TGTGCCAGCACTGCCAGCCCCAAAAACATTCAGTACTTC. The chain employs TRBV6-1 and TRBJ2-4; D is unresolved. The germline gives CDR1 MNHNS, CDR2 SASEGT. Trimming shortened V by 7 bases and J by 2 bases, and 9 bases separated the two germline ends. The CDR3 loop spans 13 amino acids.

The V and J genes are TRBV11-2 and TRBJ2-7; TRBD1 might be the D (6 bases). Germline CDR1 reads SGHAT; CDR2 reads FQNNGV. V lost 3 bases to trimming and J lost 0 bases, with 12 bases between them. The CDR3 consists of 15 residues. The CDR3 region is CASSFPRGISYEQYF. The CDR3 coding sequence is TGTGCCAGCAGCTTCCCAAGGGGGATCTCCTACGAGCAGTACTTC.

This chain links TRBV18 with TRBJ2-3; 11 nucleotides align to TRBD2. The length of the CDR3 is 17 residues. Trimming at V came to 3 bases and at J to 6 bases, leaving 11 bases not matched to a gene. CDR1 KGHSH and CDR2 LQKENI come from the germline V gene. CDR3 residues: CASSPMRTSGSSDTQYF. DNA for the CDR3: TGTGCCAGCTCACCCATGAGAACTAGCGGGAGTTCTGATACGCAGTATTTT.

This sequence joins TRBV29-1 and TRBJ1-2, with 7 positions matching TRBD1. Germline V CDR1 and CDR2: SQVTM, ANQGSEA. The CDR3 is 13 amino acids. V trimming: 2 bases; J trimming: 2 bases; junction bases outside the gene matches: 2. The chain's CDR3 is CSVEIQGNYGYTF. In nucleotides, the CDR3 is TGCAGCGTTGAAATACAGGGGAACTATGGCTACACCTTC.

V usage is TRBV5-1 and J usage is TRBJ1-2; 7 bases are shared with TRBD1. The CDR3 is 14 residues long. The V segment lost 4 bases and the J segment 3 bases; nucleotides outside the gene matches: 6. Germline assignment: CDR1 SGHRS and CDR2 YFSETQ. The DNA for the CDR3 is TGCGCCAGCAGCCAGGCCGGGACAGACTATGGCTACACCTTC. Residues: CASSQAGTDYGYTF.

The DNA of the CDR3 is TGTGCCAGCAGCTTAAATGCGGGCGGGAGGGCCGTAGATACGCAGTATTTT. This translates into CASSLNAGGRAVDTQYF. This rearrangement joins TRBV7-9 to TRBJ2-3; 9 nucleotides agree with TRBD2. J lost 5 bases, V lost 2 bases, and 11 bases had no gene match. Germline V gene sequence: CDR1 SEHNR, CDR2 FQNEAQ (reference sequence). This CDR3 has 17 residues.

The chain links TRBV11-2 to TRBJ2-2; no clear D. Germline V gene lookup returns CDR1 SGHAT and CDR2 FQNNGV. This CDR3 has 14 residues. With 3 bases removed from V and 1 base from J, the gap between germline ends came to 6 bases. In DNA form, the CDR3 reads TGTGCCAGCAGCTTCGTACAGAACACCGGGGAGCTGTTTTTT. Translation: CASSFVQNTGELFF. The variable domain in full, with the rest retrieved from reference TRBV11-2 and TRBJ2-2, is EAGVAQSPRYKIIEKRQSVAFWCNPISGHATLYWYQQILGQGPKLLIQFQNNGVVDDSQLPKDRFSAERLKGVDSTLKIQPAKLEDSAVYLCASSFVQNTGELFFGEGSRLTVL.